The 11 T cell receptor beta chains below come from one sample, sequenced in a study of blood T cell repertoires in COVID-19. TCRdb's copy holds only in-frame clones and misses some; the assay was immunoSEQ multiplex PCR. The sample has around 270,000 clones; approximately 86% are singletons. Sequenced material: peripheral blood. All receptors come from a man aged 30-40 years with active or convalescent COVID-19.

This clone was found once. The genes are TRBV29-1 and TRBJ2-7; 7 nucleotides align to TRBD1. Germline trimming cut 0 bases from V and 3 bases from J; bases unmatched to any gene: 11. The CDR3 runs to 16 residues. CDR1 SQVTM and CDR2 ANQGSEA come from the germline V gene. CDR3: CSVEDGSTGQSYEQYF. The CDR3, as DNA: TGCAGCGTTGAAGATGGGTCAACGGGACAGAGCTACGAGCAGTACTTC.

This chain uses TRBV30 with TRBJ2-7, with D possibly matching TRBD1 (5 bases). Germline-derived CDR1 and CDR2 are GTSNPN and SVGIG (reference sequence). Between the trimmed V and J ends, which lost 0 bases and 5 bases, there was a span of 11 bases. There are 13 residues in the CDR3. The CDR3 sequence: CAWSVNRLDEQYF. The CDR3 bases are TGTGCCTGGAGTGTTAACAGGTTGGACGAGCAGTACTTC.

The chain recombines TRBV5-6 with TRBJ1-1; 9 bases align to TRBD1. J was trimmed by 1 base and V by 5 bases; bases with no gene match: 15. The CDR3 spans 18 residues. In germline, CDR1 is SGHDT, CDR2 YYEEEE. The CDR3 reads CASRILTGGRRSNTEAFF. CDR3 DNA: TGTGCCAGCAGAATACTGACAGGGGGTCGCCGCTCGAACACTGAAGCTTTCTTT.

This clone appeared many times. The chain recombines TRBV4-1 with TRBJ2-5, with TRBD2 matching over 13 bases. This CDR3 has 16 amino acids. J was trimmed by 5 bases and V by 4 bases; bases with no gene match: 7. Germline V gene sequence: CDR1 MGHRA, CDR2 YSYEKL. CDR3 in amino acids: CASSPSTSGGKETQYF. The CDR3 DNA is TGCGCCAGCAGCCCTTCGACTAGCGGGGGGAAGGAGACCCAGTACTTC.

V and J are TRBV10-1 and TRBJ2-7; the D gene is possibly TRBD1 (6 bases). There are 13 residues in the CDR3. Germline lookup yields CDR1 WNHNN and CDR2 SYGVQD (reference sequence). Trimming left V 4 bases short and J 3 bases short, with 10 bases between. The CDR3 region is CASSAGALYEQYF. CDR3 sequence (DNA): TGCGCCAGCAGTGCAGGGGCACTCTACGAGCAGTACTTC.

The chain has TRBV18 and TRBJ2-2; 9 nucleotides align to TRBD2. The CDR3 covers 17 residues. Germline CDR1 reads KGHSH; CDR2 reads LQKENI. After removal of 4 bases from V and 1 base from J, the junction contained 7 bases not matched to a gene. Written as DNA, the CDR3 is TGTGCCAGCTCACAACAGGGACTAGCTCAGAACACCGGGGAGCTGTTTTTT. As protein: CASSQQGLAQNTGELFF.

The chain combines TRBV15 with TRBJ1-6, with D uncertain. V shed 4 bases and J shed 1 base, with 14 bases lying between them. Germline V gives CDR1 LNHNV, CDR2 YYDKDF (reference sequence). The CDR3 covers 17 residues. The CDR3 DNA follows: TGTGCCACCAGCAAAACTGGGCTTACGTCCTATAATTCACCCCTCCACTTT. It codes for CATSKTGLTSYNSPLHF.

The V gene is TRBV2, the J gene TRBJ2-3, with 9 bases aligning to TRBD2. From germline, CDR1 is SNHLY and CDR2 FYNNEI. This CDR3 has 15 residues. V lost 2 bases, J lost 1 base, and 1 base stayed unmatched. CDR3 sequence: CASSERGRGTDTQYF. DNA for the CDR3: TGTGCCAGCAGTGAACGCGGGAGGGGCACAGATACGCAGTATTTT.

A single count supports this clone. The chain is built from TRBV2 and TRBJ2-3; the match to TRBD2 covers 11 bases. The V gene end was trimmed by 0 bases and the J gene end by 12 bases; junction bases not matched to a gene: 11. The V gene's germline CDR1 is SNHLY and CDR2 FYNNEI. This CDR3 comprises 16 residues. The DNA of the CDR3 is TGTGCCAGCAGTGAAGCGCTTCGGCTAGCGGGGGGCCATCAGTATTTT. This translates into CASSEALRLAGGHQYF. Drawing the rest from reference TRBV2 and TRBJ2-3, the complete variable domain is EPEVTQTPSHQVTQMGQEVILRCVPISNHLYFYWYRQILGQKVEFLVSFYNNEISEKSEIFDDQFSVERPDGSNFTLKIRSTKLEDSAMYFCASSEALRLAGGHQYFGPGTRLTVL.

This chain uses TRBV29-1 with TRBJ1-5; maybe TRBD1 (5 bases). Germline lookup yields CDR1 SQVTM and CDR2 ANQGSEA. V was trimmed by 6 bases and J by 9 bases, leaving 21 bases between them. The CDR3 extends over 14 amino acids. The CDR3 bases are TGCAGCGTAGAAACCGGGGGAACTGGGGGGCCCCAGCATTTT. Translating gives CSVETGGTGGPQHF.

V usage is TRBV2 and J usage is TRBJ2-7; perhaps TRBD1 as D (6 bases). Looked up from germline, CDR1 is SNHLY and CDR2 is FYNNEI. Trimming left V 8 bases short and J 0 bases short, with 17 bases between. This CDR3 contains 15 residues. CDR3 region: CASQERDIHSYEQYF. DNA for the CDR3: TGTGCCAGCCAAGAAAGGGACATCCACTCCTACGAGCAGTACTTC.